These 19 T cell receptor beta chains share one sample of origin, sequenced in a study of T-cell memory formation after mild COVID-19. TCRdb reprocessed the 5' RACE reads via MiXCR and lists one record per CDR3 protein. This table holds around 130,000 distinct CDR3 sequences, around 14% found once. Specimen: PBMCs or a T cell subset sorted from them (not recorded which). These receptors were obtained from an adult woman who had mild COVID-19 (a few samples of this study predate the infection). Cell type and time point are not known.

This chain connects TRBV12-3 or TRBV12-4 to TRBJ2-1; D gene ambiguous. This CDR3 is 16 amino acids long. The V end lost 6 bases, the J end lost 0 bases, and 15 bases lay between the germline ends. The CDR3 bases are TGTGCCAGCAGGTTCCCGGCTGTGAGCTCCTACAATGAGCAGTTCTTC. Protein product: CASRFPAVSSYNEQFF.

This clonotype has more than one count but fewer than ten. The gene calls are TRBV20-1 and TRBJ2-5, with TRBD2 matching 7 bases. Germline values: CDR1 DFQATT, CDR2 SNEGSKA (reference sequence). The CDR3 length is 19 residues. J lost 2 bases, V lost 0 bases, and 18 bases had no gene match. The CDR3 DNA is TGCAGTGCTAGAGATAATCGTTGGGCGGGAGACCCTGTTCAAGAGACCCAGTACTTC. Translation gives CSARDNRWAGDPVQETQYF.

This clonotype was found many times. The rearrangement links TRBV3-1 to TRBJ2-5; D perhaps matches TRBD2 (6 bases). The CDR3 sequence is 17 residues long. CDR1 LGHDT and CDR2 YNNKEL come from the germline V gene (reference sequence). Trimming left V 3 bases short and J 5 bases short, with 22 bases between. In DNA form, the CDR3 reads TGTGCCAGCAGCCAGTCCCCTCCGGGACTCCGATGGGAGACCCAGTACTTC. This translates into CASSQSPPGLRWETQYF.

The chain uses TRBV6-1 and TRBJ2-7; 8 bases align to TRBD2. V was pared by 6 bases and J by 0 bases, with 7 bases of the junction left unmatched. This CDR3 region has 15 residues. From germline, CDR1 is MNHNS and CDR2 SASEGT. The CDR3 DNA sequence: TGTGCCAGCAGAGCCGAGGCGGGGGGCTCCTACGAGCAGTACTTC. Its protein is CASRAEAGGSYEQYF.

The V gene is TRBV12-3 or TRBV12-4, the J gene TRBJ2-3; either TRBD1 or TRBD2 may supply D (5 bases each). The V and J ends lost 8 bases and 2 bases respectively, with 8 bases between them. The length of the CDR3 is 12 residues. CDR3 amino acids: CASGGFTDTQYF. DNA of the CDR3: TGTGCCAGCGGGGGATTCACAGATACGCAGTATTTT.

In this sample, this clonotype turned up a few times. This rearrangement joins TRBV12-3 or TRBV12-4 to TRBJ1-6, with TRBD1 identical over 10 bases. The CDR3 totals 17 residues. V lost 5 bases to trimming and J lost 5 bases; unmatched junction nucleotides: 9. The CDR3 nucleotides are TGTGCCAGCAGTCGAACGGGACAGGGGAAGGATAATTCACCCCTCCACTTT. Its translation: CASSRTGQGKDNSPLHF.

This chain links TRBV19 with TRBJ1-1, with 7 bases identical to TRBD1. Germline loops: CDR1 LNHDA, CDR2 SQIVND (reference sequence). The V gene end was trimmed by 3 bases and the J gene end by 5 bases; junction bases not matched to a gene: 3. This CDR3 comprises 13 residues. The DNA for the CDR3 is TGTGCCAGTAGTATGACAGGGAGGACTGAAGCTTTCTTT. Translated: CASSMTGRTEAFF.

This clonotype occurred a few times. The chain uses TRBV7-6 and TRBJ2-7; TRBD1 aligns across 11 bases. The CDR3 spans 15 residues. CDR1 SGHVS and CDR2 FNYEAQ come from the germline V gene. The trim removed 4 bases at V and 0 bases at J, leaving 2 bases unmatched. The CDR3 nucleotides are TGTGCCAGCAGCTCCGGGACAGGGGGCTCCTACGAGCAGTACTTC. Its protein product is CASSSGTGGSYEQYF. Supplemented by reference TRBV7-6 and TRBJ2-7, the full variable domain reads GAGVSQSPRYKVTKRGQDVALRCDPISGHVSLYWYRQALGQGPEFLTYFNYEAQQDKSGLPNDRFSAERPEGSISTLTIQRTEQRDSAMYRCASSSGTGGSYEQYFGPGTRLTVT.

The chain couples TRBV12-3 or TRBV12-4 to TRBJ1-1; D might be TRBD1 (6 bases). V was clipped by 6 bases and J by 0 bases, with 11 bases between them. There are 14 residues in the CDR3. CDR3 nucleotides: TGTGCCAGCAGAGAAAGGACAGTGAACACTGAAGCTTTCTTT. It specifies CASRERTVNTEAFF.

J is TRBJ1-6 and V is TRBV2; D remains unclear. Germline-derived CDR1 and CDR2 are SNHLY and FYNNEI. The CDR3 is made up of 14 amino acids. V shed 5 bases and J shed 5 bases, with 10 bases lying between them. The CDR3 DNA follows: TGTGCCAGCAGTAAGGGTTTCGATAATTCACCCCTCCACTTT. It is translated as CASSKGFDNSPLHF.

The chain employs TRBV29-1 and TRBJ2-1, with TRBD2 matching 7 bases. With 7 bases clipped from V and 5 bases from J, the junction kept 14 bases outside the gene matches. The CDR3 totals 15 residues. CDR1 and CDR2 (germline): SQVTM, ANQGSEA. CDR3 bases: TGCAGCGCCCGTGAGTGGGCTAGCGGTGACAATGAGCAGTTCTTC. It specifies CSAREWASGDNEQFF.

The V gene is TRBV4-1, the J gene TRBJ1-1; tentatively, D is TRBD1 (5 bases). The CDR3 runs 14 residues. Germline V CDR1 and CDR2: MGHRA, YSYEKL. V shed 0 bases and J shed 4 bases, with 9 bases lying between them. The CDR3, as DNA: TGCGCCAGCAGCCAAGAGGGGGGAGGCACTGAAGCTTTCTTT. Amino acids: CASSQEGGGTEAFF.

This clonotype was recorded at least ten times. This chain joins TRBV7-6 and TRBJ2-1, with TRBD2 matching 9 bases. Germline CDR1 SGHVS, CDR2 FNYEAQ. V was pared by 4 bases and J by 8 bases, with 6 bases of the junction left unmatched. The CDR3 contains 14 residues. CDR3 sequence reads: CASSWRGGGDEQFF. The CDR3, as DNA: TGTGCCAGCAGCTGGCGGGGGGGCGGCGATGAGCAGTTCTTC. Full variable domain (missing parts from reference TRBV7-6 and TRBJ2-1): GAGVSQSPRYKVTKRGQDVALRCDPISGHVSLYWYRQALGQGPEFLTYFNYEAQQDKSGLPNDRFSAERPEGSISTLTIQRTEQRDSAMYRCASSWRGGGDEQFFGPGTRLTVL.

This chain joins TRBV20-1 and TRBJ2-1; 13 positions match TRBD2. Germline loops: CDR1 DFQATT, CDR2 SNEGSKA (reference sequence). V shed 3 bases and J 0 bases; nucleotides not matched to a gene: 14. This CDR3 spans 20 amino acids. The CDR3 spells CSASLLTSGRAKSSYNEQFF. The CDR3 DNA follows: TGCAGTGCTAGTCTTCTAACTAGCGGGAGGGCCAAGAGCTCCTACAATGAGCAGTTCTTC.

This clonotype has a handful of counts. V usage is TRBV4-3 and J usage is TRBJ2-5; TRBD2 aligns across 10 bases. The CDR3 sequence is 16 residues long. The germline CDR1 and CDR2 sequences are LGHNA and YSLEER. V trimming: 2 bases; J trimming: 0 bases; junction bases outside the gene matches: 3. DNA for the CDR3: TGCGCCAGCAGCCAACTAGCGGGAGAGAACCAAGAGACCCAGTACTTC. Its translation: CASSQLAGENQETQYF.

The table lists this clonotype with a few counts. Here the CDR3 reads CASSYSNPLADNEQFF. CDR3 nucleotides: TGTGCCAGCAGTTACTCGAATCCCCTAGCGGACAATGAGCAGTTCTTC. This sequence joins TRBV6-6 and TRBJ2-1; 7 bases align to TRBD2. Germline-derived CDR1 and CDR2 are MNHNY and SVGAGI (reference sequence). CDR3 length: 16 amino acids. Losses at the gene ends were 0 bases for V and 5 bases for J; bases not matched to a gene: 7.

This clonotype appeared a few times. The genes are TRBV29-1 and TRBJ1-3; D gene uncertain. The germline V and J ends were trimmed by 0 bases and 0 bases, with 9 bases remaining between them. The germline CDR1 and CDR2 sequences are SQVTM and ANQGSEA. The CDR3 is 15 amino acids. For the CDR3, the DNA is TGCAGCGTTGAAGAAGATGGGGTCTCTGGAAACACCATATATTTT. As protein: CSVEEDGVSGNTIYF.

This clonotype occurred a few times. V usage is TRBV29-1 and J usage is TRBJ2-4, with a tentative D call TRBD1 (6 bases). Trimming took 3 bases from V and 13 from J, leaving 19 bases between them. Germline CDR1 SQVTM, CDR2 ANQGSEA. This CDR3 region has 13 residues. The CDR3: CSVDGPTGSPQYF. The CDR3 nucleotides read TGCAGCGTTGACGGGCCGACAGGTAGCCCGCAGTACTTC.

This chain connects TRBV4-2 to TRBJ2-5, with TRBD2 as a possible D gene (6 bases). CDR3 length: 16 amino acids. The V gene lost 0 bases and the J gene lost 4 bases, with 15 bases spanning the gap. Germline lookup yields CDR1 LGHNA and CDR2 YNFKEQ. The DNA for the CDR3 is TGTGCCAGCAGCCAAGATCCTGCGGGGCTAGGAGAGACCCAGTACTTC. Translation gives CASSQDPAGLGETQYF.